Listed below are T cell receptor beta chains from one sample, sequenced in a study of T cells after yellow fever vaccination. TCRdb passed the 5' RACE reads through MiXCR, listing each CDR3 protein once. The table lists around 590,000 distinct CDR3 sequences, approximately 13% of them singletons. Specimen: PBMCs, collected on the day of the yellow fever booster vaccination. The source of these receptors is a man aged 25-45 years who received the YFV17D yellow fever vaccine. The CDR3 runs from the conserved cysteine through the conserved F or W. The D gene is left open where the match is weak. For some rows the clone size is stated as once, few or many, or as a class when expanded; others skip it.

NA	TRBJ2-7	TRBV6-2/TRBV6-3	NA	TGTGCCAGCAGCGCCAGCGGAGTGGGCGAGCAGTACTTC	CASSASGVGEQYF
NA	TRBJ1-1	TRBV5-1	NA	TGCGCCAGCAGCTTGGAGAGGTACACTGAAGCTTTCTTT	CASSLERYTEAFF
many	TRBJ2-5	TRBV7-2	TRBD1	TGTGCCAGCAGCTTAGGACCGGGACAGCCTCAAGAGACCCAGTACTTC	CASSLGPGQPQETQYF
NA	TRBJ2-7	TRBV29-1	TRBD2	TGCAGCGTTGAAGGATTAGCGGGAGAGGACTACGAGCAGTACTTC	CSVEGLAGEDYEQYF
many	TRBJ1-3	TRBV27	NA	TGTGCCAGCAGTTTAAGAGGACGTGGAAACACCATATATTTT	CASSLRGRGNTIYF
NA	TRBJ2-7	TRBV24-1	NA	TGTGCCACCAGTGATTCCAACGGGCGGAACTCGTACTTC	CATSDSNGRNSYF
few	TRBJ2-7	TRBV27	TRBD1	TGTGCCAGCAGTCCATTCCTGGGACAGGCCTACGAGCAGTACTTC	CASSPFLGQAYEQYF
many	TRBJ2-3	TRBV5-8	TRBD2	TGTGCCAGCAGACGGGGACTAGCGGGATTAGATACGCAGTATTTT	CASRRGLAGLDTQYF
NA	TRBJ1-4	TRBV18	NA	TGTGCCAGCTCACCAATGTCCCTAAGAAAGGAAAAACTGTTTTTT	CASSPMSLRKEKLFF
many	TRBJ2-3	TRBV7-2	NA	TGTGCCAGCAGTCTCGTCGGGGGTGATACGCAGTATTTT	CASSLVGGDTQYF
few	TRBJ2-7	TRBV4-3	NA	TGCGCCAGCAGCATTCAACCGGGACGGAACTACGAGCAGTACTTC	CASSIQPGRNYEQYF
NA	TRBJ2-7	TRBV1	NA	TGCACCAGCAGCCAAGAGTCGGGCAGGGCGTCCTACGAGCAGTACTTC	CTSSQESGRASYEQYF
NA	TRBJ2-7	TRBV10-3	NA	TGTGCCATCAGTGGGGCCCTAGCGACCTCCTACGAGCAGTACTTC	CAISGALATSYEQYF
few	TRBJ2-4	TRBV2	NA	TGTGCCGGAAGACGTAGCGGACTAGCCAAAAACATTCAGTACTTC	CAGRRSGLAKNIQYF
NA	TRBJ2-7	TRBV7-2	TRBD1	TGTGCCAGCAGCTTGCAGACAGGGGGCTACGAGCAGTACTTC	CASSLQTGGYEQYF
once	TRBJ2-7	TRBV6-2/TRBV6-3	NA	TGTGCCAGCAGCTACGTAGGGACGACTATTTCCTACGAGCAGTACTTC	CASSYVGTTISYEQYF
NA	TRBJ2-7	TRBV7-8	NA	TGTGCCAGCAGCCCAGAGACAGGCTCCTACGAGCAGTACTTC	CASSPETGSYEQYF
NA	TRBJ2-3	TRBV5-5	TRBD2	TGTGCCAGCAGCTCTCTAGCGGGAGCTCGCACAGATACGCAGTATTTT	CASSSLAGARTDTQYF
NA	TRBJ1-6	TRBV7-2	NA	TGTGCCAGCAGCTTCACGGGGCGATTAAATTCACCCCTCCACTTT	CASSFTGRLNSPLHF
many	TRBJ2-2	TRBV4-3	NA	TGCGCCAGCAGCCCCGGGGAAATTAACACCGGGGAGCTGTTTTTT	CASSPGEINTGELFF
NA	TRBJ2-3	TRBV18	NA	TGTGCCAGCTCAAGCCGGGGAAACGGGAATACGCAGTATTTT	CASSSRGNGNTQYF